This entry lists 32 T cell receptor beta chains sequenced from one sample in a study of Graves' ophthalmopathy and Graves' hyperthyroidism. RNA served as the template for amplifying TCR beta CDR3 regions. First-round RT-PCR relied on HTBI primers, and a second-round multiplex PCR came next. TCRdb called the multiplex PCR reads again in MiXCR, with one record for every CDR3 protein. The data hold approximately 1.2 million distinct CDR3 sequences, with about two fifths observed a single time. Sequenced: peripheral blood or thyroid tissue (not recorded which). These receptors were collected from an adult man with Graves' hyperthyroidism.

This clonotype was picked up many times. The gene calls are TRBV19 and TRBJ2-7; 10 nucleotides match TRBD2. The V segment lost 6 bases and the J segment 1 base; nucleotides outside the gene matches: 6. The length of the CDR3 is 15 residues. Germline CDR1 reads LNHDA; CDR2 reads SQIVND (reference sequence). CDR3 sequence (DNA): TGTGCCAGTAGGGCTATAGCGGGAGGTTCCTACGAGCAGTACTTC. Translation gives CASRAIAGGSYEQYF.

This clonotype was seen repeatedly, ten times or more. The chain combines TRBV7-9 with TRBJ1-1; D uncertain. Germline-derived CDR1 and CDR2 are SEHNR and FQNEAQ (reference sequence). The germline V and J ends were trimmed by 6 bases and 7 bases, with 12 bases remaining between them. The CDR3 length is 12 residues. The CDR3 DNA sequence: TGTGCCAGCAGGTCTCTCCGGGGTGAAGCTTTCTTT. Residues: CASRSLRGEAFF.

The rearrangement uses TRBV7-9 and TRBJ2-3; TRBD2 agrees at 8 bases. Per the germline V gene, CDR1 is SEHNR and CDR2 is FQNEAQ (reference sequence). V dropped 1 base and J dropped 0; count of bases not matched to a gene: 3. The CDR3 runs 16 residues. The chain's CDR3 is CASSLGLAGSTDTQYF. For the CDR3, the DNA is TGTGCCAGCAGCTTAGGTCTAGCGGGTAGCACAGATACGCAGTATTTT.

This chain links TRBV20-1 with TRBJ2-7; 7 nucleotides line up with TRBD2. Germline trimming cut 6 bases from V and 6 bases from J; bases unmatched to any gene: 17. This CDR3 is 15 amino acids long. Germline loops: CDR1 DFQATT, CDR2 SNEGSKA (reference sequence). For the CDR3, the DNA is TGCAGTGCGCTCCTCACCTCTAGCGGAACCTGCGAGCAGTACTTC. As protein: CSALLTSSGTCEQYF.

The CDR3: CSLKGGQTEAFF. CDR3 DNA: TGCAGCTTAAAAGGGGGCCAAACTGAAGCTTTCTTT. The chain carries TRBV29-1 and TRBJ1-1, with 7 bases matching TRBD1. CDR1 and CDR2 from the germline V gene are SQVTM and ANQGSEA. The ends lost 8 bases at V and 5 bases at J; junction bases unmatched: 8. The CDR3 has 12 amino acids.

This clonotype has ten or more counts. The chain is built from TRBV7-9 and TRBJ2-2; 7 nucleotides agree with TRBD1. This CDR3 is built from 16 residues. V gave up 3 bases and J gave up 1 base; unmatched junction bases: 5. In germline, CDR1 is SEHNR, CDR2 FQNEAQ (reference sequence). DNA for the CDR3: TGTGCCAGCAGCTTGGGGGACAGCAAGAACACCGGGGAGCTGTTTTTT. Translated: CASSLGDSKNTGELFF.

This clonotype was counted ten times or more. This chain connects TRBV10-3 to TRBJ2-2; D is undetermined. The CDR3 is made up of 15 amino acids. V lost 5 bases and J 0 bases, leaving 10 bases between the germline ends. Germline assignment: CDR1 ENHRY and CDR2 SYGVKD. CDR3 nucleotide sequence: TGTGCCATCAGTTCACAGAACGCGAACACCGGGGAGCTGTTTTTT. It encodes CAISSQNANTGELFF.

The V gene is TRBV24-1, the J gene TRBJ1-5; TRBD1 is a possible D gene (6 bases). There are 12 residues in the CDR3. Trimming shortened V by 8 bases and J by 7 bases, and 11 bases separated the two germline ends. Germline-derived CDR1 and CDR2 are KGHDR and SFDVKD. The CDR3 sequence is CATMAGGQPQHF. The CDR3 DNA reads as TGTGCCACCATGGCGGGGGGCCAGCCCCAGCATTTT.

This clonotype was counted once. The CDR3 loop is CASSLFGTGGNQPQHF. In nucleotides, the CDR3 is TGTGCCAGCAGTTTATTTGGGACAGGGGGCAATCAGCCCCAGCATTTT. The chain uses TRBV25-1 and TRBJ1-5; 10 positions agree with TRBD1. Trimming cost V 5 bases and J 2 bases; bases outside gene matches: 6. This CDR3 is 16 amino acids long. CDR1 and CDR2 from the germline V gene are MGHDK and SYGVNS.

This clonotype came up a few times. The rearrangement links TRBV3-1 to TRBJ1-4, with 9 bases aligning to TRBD1. Trimming at V came to 4 bases and at J to 8 bases, leaving 8 bases not matched to a gene. Looked up from germline, CDR1 is LGHDT and CDR2 is YNNKEL (reference sequence). The CDR3 runs 15 residues. As DNA, the CDR3 is TGTGCCAGCAGCCTCGGGACAGGGCTCGGCGAAAAACTGTTTTTT. Translation: CASSLGTGLGEKLFF. The full variable domain, with the rest looked up from reference TRBV3-1 and TRBJ1-4, is DTAVSQTPKYLVTQMGNDKSIKCEQNLGHDTMYWYKQDSKKFLKIMFSYNNKELIINETVPNRFSPKSPDKAHLNLHINSLELGDSAVYFCASSLGTGLGEKLFFGSGTQLSVL.

This clonotype occurred once. Being one base from a much bigger clone, this may be a read error. This chain links TRBV9 with TRBJ2-7, with a weak D call TRBD2 (5 bases). The CDR3 runs to 14 residues. Germline CDR1 reads SGDLS; CDR2 reads YYNGEE. Deletions cut 0 bases from V and 2 bases from J, with 9 bases between. CDR3 DNA sequence: TGTGCCAGCAGCGTAGCGAGGGTAACCTACGAGCAGTACTTC. This codes for CASSVARVTYEQYF.

About this clonotype: The CDR3 ends on some other residue instead of the conserved phenylalanine or tryptophan, so this is likely a read error. The chain uses TRBV7-9 and TRBJ1-1; D uncertain. The CDR3 is 14 residues long. V lost 1 base to trimming and J lost 4 bases, with 10 bases between them. Germline V gene data show CDR1 as SEHNR and CDR2 as FQNEAQ (reference sequence). The CDR3 sequence: CASSLGVGSTEAFL. The CDR3, as DNA: TGTGCCAGCAGCTTAGGAGTCGGGTCCACTGAAGCTTTCCTT.

On this clonotype itself: With a much larger clone just one base away, this may be a read error. In nucleotides, the CDR3 is TGTGCCAGCAGCTCGGGGATGTTGGGGGGCCACACCTTC. Its protein product is CASSSGMLGGHTF. V is TRBV7-2 and J is TRBJ1-2, with D perhaps TRBD1 (6 bases). The germline CDR1 and CDR2 sequences are SGHTA and FQGNSA. The CDR3 loop spans 13 amino acids. V lost 4 bases and J 12 bases, leaving 18 bases between the germline ends.

This clonotype appeared a few times. A junction boundary mismatches the germline segment, possibly from a read error. The CDR3, as DNA: TGTGCCAGCAGCCTAGCGGGGGCAAATTCACCCCTCCACTTT. As protein: CASSLAGANSPLHF. The V and J genes are TRBV7-8 and TRBJ1-6; perhaps TRBD1 as D (6 bases). This CDR3 is built from 14 residues. In germline, CDR1 is SGHVS, CDR2 FQNEAQ. Drawing the rest from reference TRBV7-8 and TRBJ1-6, the complete variable domain is GAGVSQSPRYKVAKRGQDVALRCDPISGHVSLFWYQQALGQGPEFLTYFQNEAQLDKSGLPSDRFFAERPEGSVSTLKIQRTQQEDSAVYLCASSLAGANSPLHFGNGTRLTVT.

The V call is TRBV7-9, the J call TRBJ2-5; 9 bases line up with TRBD2. This CDR3 region has 16 residues. J was trimmed by 0 bases and V by 4 bases; bases with no gene match: 6. CDR1 and CDR2 from the germline V gene are SEHNR and FQNEAQ (reference sequence). DNA for the CDR3: TGTGCCAGCAGCTCCCTAGCGGGACCGTACCAAGAGACCCAGTACTTC. This encodes CASSSLAGPYQETQYF.

This clonotype showed up many times. CDR3 in amino acids: CANTTGTPLPEAFF. The CDR3 region has the DNA TGTGCCAATACTACCGGGACTCCGCTCCCTGAAGCTTTCTTT. V usage is TRBV7-3 and J usage is TRBJ1-1, with a weak D call TRBD1 (5 bases). Between the trimmed V and J ends, which lost 10 bases and 6 bases, there was a span of 21 bases. The CDR3 has 14 amino acids. CDR1 is SGHTA, CDR2 FQGTGA, per germline.

Points on this clonotype: This may arise from a read error, as a much more abundant clone is one base away. The DNA for the CDR3 is TGCAGTGCTCACACCCGGAGGAGGGGAACCGCCGAGACCCAGTACTTC. Encoded protein: CSAHTRRRGTAETQYF. The chain joins TRBV20-1 to TRBJ2-5, with TRBD2 as a possible D gene (6 bases). V dropped 5 bases and J dropped 5 bases, with 24 bases sitting between them. There are 16 residues in the CDR3. CDR1 is DFQATT, CDR2 SNEGSKA, per germline (reference sequence).

This clonotype has at least ten counts. The chain links TRBV2 to TRBJ1-1; D possibly corresponds to TRBD1 (5 bases). The germline V gene has CDR1 SNHLY and CDR2 FYNNEI. CDR3 length equals 14 residues. Trimming removed 3 bases from V and 7 bases from J, with 15 bases in between. The CDR3 sequence: CASSDGAKLYEAFF. CDR3 DNA: TGTGCCAGCAGTGATGGGGCGAAGTTATATGAAGCTTTCTTT.

This chain joins TRBV7-9 and TRBJ1-5, with D hard to call. The CDR3 extends over 13 amino acids. Per germline, CDR1 SEHNR and CDR2 FQNEAQ (reference sequence). V lost 7 bases and J 7 bases, leaving 14 bases between the germline ends. CDR3 residues: CASTIQQEQPQHF. DNA for the CDR3: TGTGCCAGCACCATTCAGCAGGAACAGCCCCAGCATTTT.

The table lists this clonotype with a few counts. The rearrangement uses TRBV19 and TRBJ2-6, with D possibly matching TRBD1 (5 bases). Trimming left V 7 bases short and J 14 bases short, with 9 bases between. The V gene's germline CDR1 is LNHDA and CDR2 SQIVND (reference sequence). This CDR3 spans 10 amino acids. The CDR3 sequence is CASTWGILTF. The CDR3 nucleotides read TGTGCCAGTACCTGGGGCATCCTGACTTTC.

This clonotype was counted a few times. The J gene is TRBJ2-5, the V gene TRBV29-1, with D tentatively TRBD1 (5 bases). The CDR3 consists of 14 residues. Per the germline V gene, CDR1 is SQVTM and CDR2 is ANQGSEA. Between the trimmed V and J ends, which lost 1 base and 0 bases, there was a span of 9 bases. The CDR3 protein is CSVEGGRDQETQYF. CDR3 nucleotides: TGCAGCGTTGAAGGAGGCAGGGACCAAGAGACCCAGTACTTC. Based on the CDR3 plus reference TRBV29-1 and TRBJ2-5, the full variable domain is SAVISQKPSRDICQRGTSLTIQCQVDSQVTMMFWYRQQPGQSLTLIATANQGSEATYESGFVIDKFPISRPNLTFSTLTVSNMSPEDSSIYLCSVEGGRDQETQYFGPGTRLLVL.

This chain connects TRBV12-3 or TRBV12-4 to TRBJ1-3; tentative D call: TRBD1 (6 bases). The CDR3 has 14 residues. V was cut by 5 bases and J by 2 bases, with 10 bases left in between. The chain's CDR3 is CASSNRVPGNTIYF. CDR3 sequence (DNA): TGTGCCAGCAGTAACAGGGTTCCTGGAAACACCATATATTTT.

The sample holds many counts of this clonotype. The chain joins TRBV20-1 to TRBJ2-5, with TRBD2 matching over 9 bases. The germline gives CDR1 DFQATT, CDR2 SNEGSKA (reference sequence). The junction had 7 bases not matched to a gene; V was cut back by 1 base and J by 1 base. CDR3 length: 16 amino acids. The CDR3 protein is CSARAAGGDLQETQYF. The CDR3 nucleotides read TGCAGTGCTAGAGCGGCGGGGGGGGACCTCCAAGAGACCCAGTACTTC.

The CDR3: CASRDHPLPYEQYF. In nucleotides, the CDR3 is TGTGCCAGCAGAGACCACCCACTCCCCTACGAGCAGTACTTC. The chain uses TRBV10-3 and TRBJ2-7; no definite D call. Trimming shortened V by 10 bases and J by 2 bases, and 18 bases separated the two germline ends. Germline V CDR1 and CDR2: ENHRY, SYGVKD. The CDR3 sequence is 14 residues long.

Of note for this clonotype: A much larger clone sits a single nucleotide away, making a read error possible. The J gene is TRBJ1-2, the V gene TRBV20-1; 7 bases are shared with TRBD1. This CDR3 spans 14 amino acids. Per the germline V gene, CDR1 is DFQATT and CDR2 is SNEGSKA (reference sequence). The CDR3 region is CGAGIGTAIYGYTF. The CDR3 coding sequence is TGCGGCGCTGGTATCGGGACAGCGATATATGGCTACACCTTC.

The rearrangement links TRBV29-1 to TRBJ2-5; 7 bases agree with TRBD2. Germline CDR1 reads SQVTM; CDR2 reads ANQGSEA. This CDR3 spans 12 amino acids. The CDR3 is CAEGGAKETQYF. Written as DNA, the CDR3 is TGCGCCGAGGGAGGGGCGAAAGAGACCCAGTACTTC. The entire variable domain, with the rest obtained from reference TRBV29-1 and TRBJ2-5, is as follows: SAVISQKPSRDICQRGTSLTIQCQVDSQVTMMFWYRQQPGQSLTLIATANQGSEATYESGFVIDKFPISRPNLTFSTLTVSNMSPEDSSIYLCAEGGAKETQYFGPGTRLLVL.

This clonotype has at least ten counts. The chain recombines TRBV7-9 with TRBJ2-5; 9 positions agree with TRBD1. The CDR3 runs 15 residues. With V trimmed by 8 bases and J by 5 bases, 12 bases remained unmatched. The germline V gene has CDR1 SEHNR and CDR2 FQNEAQ (reference sequence). The DNA for the CDR3 is TGTGCCAGCCAACCGGGACAGGGATCTTCGGAGACCCAGTACTTC. Residues: CASQPGQGSSETQYF.

This clonotype was picked up many times. This chain connects TRBV6-6 to TRBJ1-5; D gene ambiguous. V lost 5 bases to trimming and J lost 5 bases, with 13 bases between them. The germline V gene encodes CDR1 MNHNY and CDR2 SVGAGI (reference sequence). This CDR3 contains 14 residues. CDR3 residues: CASSENSPHQPQHF. The CDR3 region has the DNA TGTGCCAGCAGTGAAAACAGCCCCCATCAGCCCCAGCATTTT.

This chain connects TRBV10-2 to TRBJ2-7; D is possibly TRBD2 (6 bases). Germline CDR1 is WSHSY and CDR2 is SAAADI. The CDR3 is made up of 15 amino acids. Trimming removed 3 bases at V and 5 bases at J, with 17 bases between. The CDR3 is CASSDLKTSTDEQYF. CDR3 DNA: TGCGCCAGCAGTGATCTTAAGACTAGTACGGACGAGCAGTACTTC.

The genes are TRBV7-2 and TRBJ2-7; 7 bases align to TRBD2. Trimming at V came to 6 bases and at J to 5 bases, leaving 13 bases not matched to a gene. Germline assignment: CDR1 SGHTA and CDR2 FQGNSA. This CDR3 region has 15 residues. CDR3 in DNA: TGTGCCAGCAGTAGAATAGCGGGTGGCCAGCACGAGCAGTACTTC. This codes for CASSRIAGGQHEQYF. The whole variable domain, remainder taken from reference TRBV7-2 and TRBJ2-7, is GAGVSQSPSNKVTEKGKDVELRCDPISGHTALYWYRQSLGQGLEFLIYFQGNSAPDKSGLPSDRFSAERTGGSVSTLTIQRTQQEDSAVYLCASSRIAGGQHEQYFGPGTRLTVT.

In its sample, this clonotype was seen many times. The gene calls are TRBV4-2 and TRBJ2-7; D is undetermined. Trimming took off 4 bases at V and 4 bases at J, with 8 bases between the two ends. The CDR3 sequence is 12 residues long. Germline loops: CDR1 LGHNA, CDR2 YNFKEQ. This CDR3 reads CASSREEYEQYF. The CDR3, as DNA: TGTGCCAGCAGCCGAGAGGAGTACGAGCAGTACTTC.

This clonotype was seen more than once but under ten times. V is TRBV20-1 and J is TRBJ1-1, with D possibly matching TRBD1 (5 bases). With 5 bases removed from V and 4 bases from J, the gap between germline ends came to 11 bases. This CDR3 is built from 12 residues. Per the germline V gene, CDR1 is DFQATT and CDR2 is SNEGSKA (reference sequence). The CDR3 DNA is TGCAGTGCTGGCAGGGAATTCACTGAAGCTTTCTTT. Translated: CSAGREFTEAFF.